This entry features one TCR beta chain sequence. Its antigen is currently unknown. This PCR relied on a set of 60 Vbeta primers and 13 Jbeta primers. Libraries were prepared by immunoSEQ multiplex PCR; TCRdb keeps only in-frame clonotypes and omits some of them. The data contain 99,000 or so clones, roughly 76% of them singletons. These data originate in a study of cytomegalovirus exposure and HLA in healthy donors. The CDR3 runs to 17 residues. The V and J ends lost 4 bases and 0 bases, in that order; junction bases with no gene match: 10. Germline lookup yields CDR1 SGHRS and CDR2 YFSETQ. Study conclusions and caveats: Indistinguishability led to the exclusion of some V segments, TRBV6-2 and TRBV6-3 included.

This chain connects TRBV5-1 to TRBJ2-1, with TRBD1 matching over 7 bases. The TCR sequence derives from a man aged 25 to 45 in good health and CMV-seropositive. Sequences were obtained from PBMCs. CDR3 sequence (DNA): TGCGCCAGCAGCCCCTCGGACAGGCTGGGCTCCTACAATGAGCAGTTCTTC. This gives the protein CASSPSDRLGSYNEQFF.